This TCR beta chain was identified in a study of breast tumors, draining lymph nodes, adjacent tissues. Study results and limitations: That most tumor T cells come from lymph nodes remained unproven. Most tumor T cells seemingly derive from lymph node, then expand in tumor. Compared with lymph nodes, tumors were less diverse; compared with nontumor tissue, more.

The lymph nodes were axillary draining lymph nodes from breast cancer patients. This clonotype was seen many times. Antigen: not known. TCRdb independently ran MiXCR on the multiplex PCR reads; one entry per CDR3 protein. The sample consists of fewer than 150,000 distinct CDR3 sequences, approximately 22% of them appearing once. V trimming: 0 bases; J trimming: 2 bases; junction bases outside the gene matches: 11. CDR1 is SGHRS, CDR2 YFSETQ, per germline. The CDR3 has 19 residues. The gene calls are TRBV5-1 and TRBJ2-3; 11 bases fit TRBD2. The TCR was taken from a female donor with breast cancer. Some clones in this sample may be carry-over from other donors' samples. Sequenced sample: axillary lymph node tissue. DNA of the CDR3: TGCGCCAGCAGCTTGGTGGGGAGACTAGCGGGAACTACCACAGATACGCAGTATTTT. The encoded protein is CASSLVGRLAGTTTDTQYF.